A selection of T cell receptor beta chains follows, all from one sample in a study of shared clonotypes between healthy human individuals. The data were produced by immunoSEQ multiplex PCR, yet TCRdb's version contains in-frame clones alone and is incomplete. The sample comprises about 2,100,000 clones, 93% of which are singletons, and more than 1.5% rests with the top ten. The sequenced sample was naive CD8+ T cells from PBMCs. Receptors originate from a man between 18 and 29 years old in good health. Some clones in this sample may be carry-over from other donors' samples. CDR3s include the opening cysteine and the closing phenylalanine or tryptophan. The D gene is left open where the match is weak. Part of the rows lack a size; the others show once, few, many or a class for expanded clones.

V gene	D gene	clone size	J gene	CDR3 protein	CDR3 DNA
TRBV5-4	-	once	TRBJ2-7	CASSPIPGFHEQYF	TGTGCCAGCAGCCCAATCCCGGGATTTCACGAGCAGTACTTC
TRBV6-6	-	-	TRBJ2-3	CASSLGNTQYF	TGTGCCAGCAGCCTGGGAAATACGCAGTATTTT
TRBV19	TRBD2	-	TRBJ2-3	CASQGLAGNTDTQYF	TGTGCCAGCCAGGGGCTAGCGGGAAACACAGATACGCAGTATTTT
TRBV19	TRBD1	few	TRBJ1-2	CASSVEDRVQAGYTF	TGTGCCAGTAGTGTCGAAGACAGGGTTCAAGCTGGCTACACCTTC
TRBV6-1	-	-	TRBJ2-1	CASLWGRLPYNEQFF	TGTGCCAGCCTCTGGGGCAGGCTTCCCTACAATGAGCAGTTCTTC
TRBV7-9	-	-	TRBJ2-1	CASPSRYNEQFF	TGTGCCAGTCCGAGTCGGTACAATGAGCAGTTCTTC
TRBV7-8	-	-	TRBJ2-2	CASSPPTGTGELFF	TGTGCCAGCAGCCCGCCAACAGGGACCGGGGAGCTGTTTTTT
TRBV5-4	TRBD1	-	TRBJ1-1	CASRVTGDPTEAFF	TGTGCCAGCAGGGTCACAGGGGACCCCACTGAAGCTTTCTTT
TRBV27	TRBD2	once	TRBJ2-7	CASAGGVLAYEQYF	TGTGCCAGCGCGGGGGGGGTTTTAGCGTACGAGCAGTACTTC
TRBV6-5	TRBD2	-	TRBJ2-3	CASSYSGEGPPDTQYF	TGTGCCAGCAGTTACTCCGGGGAGGGACCCCCAGATACGCAGTATTTT
TRBV14	-	-	TRBJ2-7	CASRQTGTRAYEQYF	TGTGCCAGCAGACAAACCGGGACAAGGGCCTACGAGCAGTACTTC
TRBV27	TRBD2	-	TRBJ2-7	CASSYTSGYEQYF	TGTGCCAGCAGTTACACTAGCGGCTACGAGCAGTACTTC
TRBV10-1	TRBD2	-	TRBJ2-1	CASSAGRGSYNEQFF	TGCGCCAGCAGTGCCGGGAGGGGCTCCTACAATGAGCAGTTCTTC
TRBV7-3	TRBD2	once	TRBJ2-1	CASSFAAGVDQFF	TGTGCCAGCAGCTTCGCGGCGGGAGTAGATCAGTTCTTC
TRBV28	-	-	TRBJ2-7	CASSIGRGDEQYF	TGTGCCAGCAGTATTGGCAGGGGAGACGAGCAGTACTTC
TRBV28	-	-	TRBJ1-2	CASRPGTWEINYGYTF	TGTGCCAGCAGACCCGGGACGTGGGAAATTAACTATGGCTACACCTTC
TRBV6-1	TRBD2	-	TRBJ2-7	CASSERGSGKHF	TGTGCCAGCAGTGAAAGGGGAAGCGGGAAGCACTTC
TRBV13	TRBD2	-	TRBJ2-3	CASSPPRGGRAADTQYF	TGTGCCAGCAGCCCTCCACGGGGGGGGCGAGCTGCTGATACGCAGTATTTT
TRBV4-1	-	-	TRBJ1-5	CASSQVSISNQPQHF	TGCGCCAGCAGCCAAGTTTCAATTAGCAATCAGCCCCAGCATTTT
TRBV19	-	-	TRBJ1-1	CASRESISTEAFF	TGTGCCAGTAGGGAGTCGATTTCCACTGAAGCTTTCTTT
TRBV4-3	-	-	TRBJ1-6	CASSQGSSGNSPLHF	TGCGCCAGCAGCCAAGGAAGTTCGGGGAATTCACCCCTCCACTTT
TRBV9	TRBD1	-	TRBJ2-3	CASSGPGTDLTDTQYF	TGTGCCAGCAGCGGACCCGGGACAGATCTCACAGATACGCAGTATTTT
TRBV11-2	TRBD2	once	TRBJ2-5	CASSLGLAGVWETQYF	TGTGCCAGCAGCTTAGGCCTAGCGGGAGTTTGGGAGACCCAGTACTTC
TRBV27	-	-	TRBJ2-7	CASSFSAAYEQYF	TGTGCCAGCAGTTTCAGTGCGGCCTACGAGCAGTACTTC
TRBV6-5	-	-	TRBJ2-3	CASSYGGSDTQYF	TGTGCCAGCAGTTACGGGGGTTCAGATACGCAGTATTTT
TRBV4-2	TRBD2	-	TRBJ2-2	CASSQVAGGSTGELFF	TGTGCCAGCAGCCAAGTAGCGGGAGGCTCGACCGGGGAGCTGTTTTTT
TRBV27	-	-	TRBJ2-7	CASRKGAYEQYF	TGTGCCAGCAGAAAGGGGGCCTACGAGCAGTACTTC
TRBV2	TRBD1	-	TRBJ2-5	CASSEYRGETQYF	TGTGCCAGCAGTGAATACAGGGGGGAGACCCAGTACTTC